This T cell receptor beta chain was recorded in a study of early T cells in non-severe SARS-CoV-2 infection. Study at large: Chains stayed unpaired after sequencing of bulk RNA from unsorted whole blood. Study-wide findings and caveats: Private and CD4 specificities were missed by VDJdb matching, skewed to anti-spike CD8.

Of note for this clonotype: The target antigen is unknown.

CDR3 size: 13 residues. The V gene's germline CDR1 is SGHTA and CDR2 FQGTGA. Trimming pared 5 bases from V and 0 bases from J, leaving 8 bases between. MiXCR was run by TCRdb on the 5' RACE reads, yielding one entry per CDR3 protein. The top ten hold roughly 8.5% of the sample, which has some 39,000 distinct CDR3 sequences, 7% to 8% seen once. V is TRBV7-3 and J is TRBJ2-7, with unresolved D. The specimen sequenced was whole blood. This TCR was recovered from an adult who was a healthcare worker with PCR-confirmed SARS-CoV-2 infection or an uninfected control (not recorded which). CDR3 protein: CASSDGSSYEQYF. CDR3 coding DNA: TGTGCCAGCAGCGACGGCTCCTCCTACGAGCAGTACTTC.